The rows below give T cell receptor beta chains drawn from one sample of a study of T cells in tuberculosis. The repertoire was sequenced with immunoSEQ multiplex PCR; TCRdb's copy has only in-frame clones and lacks some. The table has tens of thousands of clones, over 85% seen once; the top ten hold about 4.9%. The sequenced sample was PBMCs. The origin of the receptors is a donor aged 10-30 years with latent tuberculosis or without tuberculosis infection. Both conserved end residues are part of each CDR3. Fields, in order: D gene, CDR3 length, J gene, clone size, V gene, CDR3 protein, CDR3 DNA. The D gene is left open where the match is weak. Size is omitted from some rows. Given values are once, few, many or a class for expanded clones.

TRBD1,15,TRBJ1-1,.,TRBV5-4,CASSPLTGVNTEAFF,TGTGCCAGCAGCCCCCTGACAGGGGTAAACACTGAAGCTTTCTTT
.,17,TRBJ1-5,.,TRBV28,CASSFRSLRNSNQPQHF,TGTGCCAGCAGTTTTCGAAGCCTTAGAAATAGCAATCAGCCCCAGCATTTT
TRBD1,15,TRBJ1-2,once,TRBV19,CASSIPGQGTNGYTF,TGTGCCAGTAGTATTCCGGGACAGGGTACCAATGGCTACACCTTC
.,11,TRBJ2-7,.,TRBV18,CASSPENEQYF,TGTGCCAGCTCCCCCGAGAACGAGCAGTACTTC
.,14,TRBJ2-1,.,TRBV7-9,CASSLPLGPNEQFF,TGTGCCAGCAGCTTACCACTAGGTCCCAATGAGCAGTTCTTC
TRBD1,15,TRBJ2-2,.,TRBV4-1,CASSPRQGATGELFF,TGCGCCAGCAGCCCCAGACAGGGGGCTACCGGGGAGCTGTTTTTT
TRBD1,15,TRBJ2-3,.,TRBV9,CASSAQGAPTDTQYF,TGTGCCAGCAGCGCGCAGGGGGCCCCGACAGATACGCAGTATTTT
TRBD1,11,TRBJ1-1,.,TRBV29-1,CSGYDYRGSFF,TGCAGCGGGTACGATTACAGGGGATCTTTCTTT
.,15,TRBJ1-4,.,TRBV18,CASSTQGSHGEKLFF,TGTGCCAGCTCAACCCAGGGTTCACATGGTGAAAAACTGTTTTTT
.,14,TRBJ1-1,.,TRBV7-2,CASSLGLMNTEAFF,TGTGCCAGCAGCTTGGGACTGATGAACACTGAAGCTTTCTTT
TRBD2,14,TRBJ2-3,.,TRBV30,CAWSISGGLDTQYF,TGTGCCTGGAGTATCAGCGGGGGGTTGGATACGCAGTATTTT
TRBD1,14,TRBJ1-2,.,TRBV6-1,CASSARGQVDGYTF,TGTGCCAGCAGTGCTCGGGGACAGGTGGATGGCTACACCTTC
.,15,TRBJ2-2,.,TRBV5-1,CASSPLDRNTRELFF,TGCGCCAGCAGCCCCCTAGACAGGAACACCAGGGAGCTGTTTTTT
.,15,TRBJ1-2,.,TRBV19,CASSIQGKPLYGYTF,TGTGCCAGTAGTATCCAGGGAAAACCACTCTATGGCTACACCTTC
.,16,TRBJ1-1,.,TRBV28,CASSLSSGQLNTEAFF,TGTGCCAGCAGTTTATCCTCCGGACAGTTGAACACTGAAGCTTTCTTT
TRBD2,15,TRBJ2-7,.,TRBV5-4,CASNEDGGRIYEQYF,TGTGCCAGCAACGAGGATGGCGGGAGGATCTACGAGCAGTACTTC
.,13,TRBJ2-7,.,TRBV10-3,CAISRSSSDEQYF,TGTGCCATCAGTCGCTCTAGTTCCGACGAGCAGTACTTC
TRBD2,14,TRBJ2-1,.,TRBV4-2,CASSHAGGGSEQFF,TGTGCCAGCAGCCATGCGGGAGGAGGGAGTGAGCAGTTCTTC
.,14,TRBJ2-1,once,TRBV6-6,CASSYMGGYNEQFF,TGTGCCAGCAGTTACATGGGGGGCTACAATGAGCAGTTCTTC
.,15,TRBJ1-2,.,TRBV11-2,CASSLTQRGNYGYTF,TGTGCCAGCAGCCTAACCCAAAGGGGGAACTATGGCTACACCTTC
TRBD2,17,TRBJ2-1,once,TRBV28,CASSFLPTSSPYDEQFF,TGTGCCAGCAGTTTTCTCCCGACTAGCTCTCCATACGATGAGCAGTTCTTC
.,12,TRBJ2-1,.,TRBV2,CASLRVYNEQFF,TGTGCCAGCTTGCGAGTATACAATGAGCAGTTCTTC
.,13,TRBJ1-1,.,TRBV19,CASSIELNTEAFF,TGTGCCAGTAGTATCGAGTTAAACACTGAAGCTTTCTTT
.,12,TRBJ1-3,.,TRBV19,CASSKPGNTIYF,TGTGCCAGTAGCAAGCCTGGAAACACCATATATTTT
TRBD2,15,TRBJ2-3,.,TRBV5-3,CARSDSGAGHDTQYF,TGTGCCAGAAGCGATAGCGGGGCAGGCCACGATACGCAGTATTTT
.,19,TRBJ2-2,.,TRBV19,CASSTSLTGPGGDTGELFF,TGTGCCAGTAGTACTAGCCTGACAGGGCCCGGGGGGGACACCGGGGAGCTGTTTTTT
TRBD1,14,TRBJ2-7,.,TRBV9,CASSVVTGKYEQYF,TGTGCCAGCAGCGTAGTGACAGGGAAATACGAGCAGTACTTC
.,13,TRBJ2-2,.,TRBV29-1,CSEGQPTTGELFF,TGCAGCGAAGGACAGCCAACTACCGGGGAGCTGTTTTTT
.,15,TRBJ2-5,once,TRBV5-6,CASSGGNNYQETQYF,TGTGCCAGCAGCGGGGGGAACAACTATCAAGAGACCCAGTACTTC
.,13,TRBJ1-6,.,TRBV18,CASSQGRNSPLHF,TGTGCCAGCTCACAGGGGCGAAATTCACCCCTCCACTTT
.,15,TRBJ2-1,.,TRBV2,CASRVDSSSYNEQFF,TGTGCCAGCAGGGTGGACTCGAGCTCCTACAATGAGCAGTTCTTC
TRBD1,15,TRBJ2-1,.,TRBV27,CASSPGQGGYNEQFF,TGTGCCAGCAGTCCCGGACAGGGGGGATACAATGAGCAGTTCTTC
.,15,TRBJ2-3,.,TRBV7-2,CASSLVVISGDTQYF,TGTGCCAGCAGCTTAGTCGTTATTTCGGGGGATACGCAGTATTTT